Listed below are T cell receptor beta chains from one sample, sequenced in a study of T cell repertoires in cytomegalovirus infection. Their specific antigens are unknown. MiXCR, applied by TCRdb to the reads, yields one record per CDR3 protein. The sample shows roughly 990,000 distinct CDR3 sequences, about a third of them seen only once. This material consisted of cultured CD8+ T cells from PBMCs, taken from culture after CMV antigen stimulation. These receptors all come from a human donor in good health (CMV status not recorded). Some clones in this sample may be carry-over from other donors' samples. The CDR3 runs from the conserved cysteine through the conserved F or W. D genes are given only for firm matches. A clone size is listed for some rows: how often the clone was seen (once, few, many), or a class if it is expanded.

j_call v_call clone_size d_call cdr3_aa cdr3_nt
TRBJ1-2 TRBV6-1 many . CASSDWAGYDYGYTF TGTGCCAGCAGTGATTGGGCAGGGTATGACTATGGCTACACCTTC
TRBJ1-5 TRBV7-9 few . CASSLGEQFNQPQHF TGTGCCAGCAGCTTAGGGGAACAGTTCAATCAGCCCCAGCATTTT
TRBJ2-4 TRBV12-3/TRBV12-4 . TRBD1 CVSPGRQGAKNIQYF TGTGTCAGCCCAGGAAGACAGGGGGCCAAAAACATTCAGTACTTC
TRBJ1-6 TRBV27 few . CASTPGTDSLSPLHF TGTGCCAGCACCCCCGGGACGGACTCCTTATCACCCCTCCACTTT
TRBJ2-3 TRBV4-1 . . CASSQDGLPGDTQYF TGCGCCAGCAGCCAAGATGGACTACCAGGGGATACGCAGTATTTT
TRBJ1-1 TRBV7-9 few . CASNPSRDGVTEAFF TGTGCCAGCAACCCTTCGAGGGACGGGGTCACTGAAGCTTTCTTT
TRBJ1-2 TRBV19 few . CASSIGRDGYTF TGTGCCAGTAGTATCGGAAGGGATGGCTACACCTTC
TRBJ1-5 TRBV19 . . CASSGAGNLQKPQHF TGTGCCAGTAGTGGGGCCGGGAACCTTCAGAAGCCCCAGCATTTT
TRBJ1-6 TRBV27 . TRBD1 CASSNRGFGSPLHF TGTGCCAGCAGTAACAGGGGGTTCGGTTCACCCCTCCACTTT
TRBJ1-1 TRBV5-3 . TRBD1 CASSLEPGGNTEAFF TGTGCCAGCAGCTTGGAGCCAGGGGGGAACACTGAAGCTTTCTTT
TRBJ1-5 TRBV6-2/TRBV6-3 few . CASTQRSVGNQPQHF TGTGCCAGCACCCAAAGGAGTGTGGGGAATCAGCCCCAGCATTTT
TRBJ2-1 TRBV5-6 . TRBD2 CASSETGLADLSEQFF TGTGCCAGCAGCGAAACGGGACTAGCGGATCTCAGTGAGCAGTTCTTC
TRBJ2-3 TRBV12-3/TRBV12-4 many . CASSLAAAADTQYF TGTGCCAGCAGTTTGGCTGCGGCGGCGGATACGCAGTATTTT
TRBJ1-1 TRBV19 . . CASSPFSFTGYRGTEAFF TGTGCCAGTAGCCCCTTTAGCTTTACAGGATACCGAGGCACTGAAGCTTTCTTT
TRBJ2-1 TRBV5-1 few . CASSSASYNEQFF TGCGCCAGCAGCTCGGCCTCCTACAATGAGCAGTTCTTC
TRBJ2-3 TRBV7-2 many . CASSLASLTDTQYF TGTGCCAGCAGCTTAGCTTCCCTCACAGATACGCAGTATTTT
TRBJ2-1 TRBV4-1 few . CASSPRQNSYNEQFF TGCGCCAGCAGCCCTCGACAGAACTCCTACAATGAGCAGTTCTTC
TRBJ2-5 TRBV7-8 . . CAAMGGPRQETQYF TGTGCGGCTATGGGGGGGCCGCGGCAAGAGACCCAGTACTTC
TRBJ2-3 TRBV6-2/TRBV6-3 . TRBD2 CASSYSRLAGVQDTQYF TGTGCCAGCAGTTACTCCCGCCTAGCGGGGGTACAAGATACGCAGTATTTT
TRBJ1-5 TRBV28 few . CASSRTVPSNQPQHF TGTGCCAGCAGTCGGACAGTTCCTAGCAATCAGCCCCAGCATTTT
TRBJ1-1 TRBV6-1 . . CASSEIMKYMNTEAFF TGTGCCAGCAGTGAGATAATGAAGTACATGAACACTGAAGCTTTCTTT
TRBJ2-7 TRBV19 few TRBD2 CASSLASGGRSSYEQYF TGTGCCAGTAGTCTCGCTAGCGGGGGCCGGAGCTCCTACGAGCAGTACTTC
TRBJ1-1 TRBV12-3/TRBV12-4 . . CASSIPPLEAFF TGTGCCAGCAGTATACCACCTCTTGAAGCTTTCTTT
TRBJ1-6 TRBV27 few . CASSPRGPSNSPLHF TGTGCCAGCAGTCCGAGAGGACCGAGTAATTCACCCCTCCACTTT
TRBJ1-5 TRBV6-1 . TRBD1 CASSERTGEVYSNQPQHF TGTGCCAGCAGTGAAAGGACAGGAGAGGTGTATAGCAATCAGCCCCAGCATTTT
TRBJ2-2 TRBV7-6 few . CASSLGSPGRELFF TGTGCCAGCAGCCTAGGGTCCCCCGGGCGGGAGCTGTTTTTT
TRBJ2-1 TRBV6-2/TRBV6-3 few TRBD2 CASSYTSGGDEQFF TGTGCCAGCAGTTACACTAGCGGGGGGGATGAGCAGTTCTTC
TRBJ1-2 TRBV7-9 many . CASSLRTDYYGYTF TGTGCCAGCAGCCTAAGGACCGACTACTATGGCTACACCTTC
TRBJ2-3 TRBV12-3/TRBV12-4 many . CASNRDSVDTQYF TGTGCCAGCAACCGCGATTCGGTAGATACGCAGTATTTT
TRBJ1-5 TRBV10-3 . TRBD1 CAISESRQGDQPQHF TGTGCCATCAGTGAGTCGCGACAGGGGGACCAGCCCCAGCATTTT
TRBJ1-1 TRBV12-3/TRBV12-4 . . CASNQGNTEAFF TGTGCCAGCAATCAGGGGAACACTGAAGCTTTCTTT
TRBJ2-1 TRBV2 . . CASSVASGVHNEQFF TGTGCCAGCAGTGTAGCCAGTGGGGTCCACAATGAGCAGTTCTTC
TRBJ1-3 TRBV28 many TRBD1 CASRAGTGVGNTIYF TGTGCCAGCAGGGCCGGGACAGGGGTTGGAAACACCATATATTTT
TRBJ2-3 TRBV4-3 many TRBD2 CASSQELAGGADTQYF TGCGCCAGCAGCCAAGAACTAGCGGGGGGGGCAGATACGCAGTATTTT
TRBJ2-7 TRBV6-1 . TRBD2 CASSLPGLGDYEQYF TGTGCCAGCTCACTTCCGGGACTAGGTGACTACGAGCAGTACTTC
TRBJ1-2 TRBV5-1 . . CASSTGLLDGYTF TGCGCCAGCAGCACAGGGTTGTTGGATGGCTACACCTTC
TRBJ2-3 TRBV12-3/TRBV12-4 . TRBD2 CASSGGAGEGDTQYF TGTGCCAGCAGTGGGGGAGCGGGGGAGGGAGATACGCAGTATTTT
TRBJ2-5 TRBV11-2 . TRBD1 CASSDGQGDSETQYF TGTGCCAGCAGCGATGGACAGGGGGATTCGGAGACCCAGTACTTC
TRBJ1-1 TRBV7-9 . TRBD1 CASSSRDRGRDTEAFF TGTGCCAGCAGCTCCCGGGACAGGGGGCGCGACACTGAAGCTTTCTTT
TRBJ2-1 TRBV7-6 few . CASSFTDSAGANEQFF TGTGCCAGCAGCTTCACCGACAGCGCCGGGGCTAATGAGCAGTTCTTC
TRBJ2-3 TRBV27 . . CASTLGGGGRTDTQYF TGTGCCAGCACCCTAGGAGGGGGGGGCCGCACAGATACGCAGTATTTT
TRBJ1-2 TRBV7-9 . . CASSLVQKWQGNYGYTF TGTGCCAGCAGCTTAGTCCAAAAGTGGCAGGGAAACTATGGCTACACCTTC
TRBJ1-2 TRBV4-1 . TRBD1 CASSQGPGQGARGYTF TGCGCCAGCAGCCAAGGTCCCGGACAGGGGGCCCGAGGCTACACCTTC
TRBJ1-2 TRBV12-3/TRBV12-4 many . CASSFADYGYTF TGTGCCAGCAGTTTTGCGGACTATGGCTACACCTTC
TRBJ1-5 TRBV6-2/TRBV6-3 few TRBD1 CASSYSEGQDNNQPQHF TGTGCCAGCAGTTACTCTGAGGGACAGGACAACAATCAGCCCCAGCATTTT
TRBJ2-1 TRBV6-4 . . CATSHPTPRNEQFF TGTGCCACCAGCCACCCAACCCCACGCAATGAGCAGTTCTTC
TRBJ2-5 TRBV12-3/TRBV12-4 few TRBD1 CASRPNRGPETQYF TGTGCCAGCAGGCCGAACAGGGGGCCAGAGACCCAGTACTTC
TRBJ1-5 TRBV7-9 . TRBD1 CASSSRGPAQPQHF TGTGCCAGCAGCTCAAGGGGGCCGGCTCAGCCCCAGCATTTT
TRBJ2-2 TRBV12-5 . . CASGFSGELFF TGTGCTAGTGGTTTTTCCGGGGAGCTGTTTTTT
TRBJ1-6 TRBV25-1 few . CASSDLGSNSPLHF TGTGCCAGCAGTGATTTGGGGTCTAATTCACCCCTCCACTTT
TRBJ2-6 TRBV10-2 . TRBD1 CATPGQGASGANVLTF TGCGCCACCCCGGGTCAGGGGGCGTCTGGGGCCAACGTCCTGACTTTC
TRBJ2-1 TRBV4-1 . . CASSQVVGGNEQFF TGCGCCAGCAGCCAGGTCGTAGGGGGCAATGAGCAGTTCTTC
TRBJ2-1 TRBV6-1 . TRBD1 CASSSSDRDHEQFF TGTGCCAGCAGTTCTTCTGACAGGGACCATGAGCAGTTCTTC
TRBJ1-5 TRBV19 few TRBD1 CASTLDRGTGQPQHF TGTGCCAGTACTTTGGACAGGGGAACAGGTCAGCCCCAGCATTTT
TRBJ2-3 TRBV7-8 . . CASRFRQLYTDTQYF TGTGCCAGTCGGTTTAGGCAGCTTTACACAGATACGCAGTATTTT